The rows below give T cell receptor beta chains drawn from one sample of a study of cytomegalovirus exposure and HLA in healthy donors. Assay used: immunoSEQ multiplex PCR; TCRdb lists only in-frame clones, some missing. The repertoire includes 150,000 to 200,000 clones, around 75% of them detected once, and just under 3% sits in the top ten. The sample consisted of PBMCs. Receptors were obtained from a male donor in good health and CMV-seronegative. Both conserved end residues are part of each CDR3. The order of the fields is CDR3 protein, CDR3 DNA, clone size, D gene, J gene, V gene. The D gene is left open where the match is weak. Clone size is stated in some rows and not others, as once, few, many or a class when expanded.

CDR3: CASSYSGGNSYEQYF; DNA: TGTGCCAGCAGTTACTCCGGGGGGAACTCCTACGAGCAGTACTTC; size: .; D: TRBD2; J: TRBJ2-7; V: TRBV6-5
CDR3: CASSYRGSTGELFF; DNA: TGTGCCAGCAGTTACCGAGGGTCCACCGGGGAGCTGTTTTTT; size: .; D: .; J: TRBJ2-2; V: TRBV6-5
CDR3: CASSYSASGANVLTF; DNA: TGTGCCAGCAGTTACTCGGCATCTGGGGCCAACGTCCTGACTTTC; size: .; D: .; J: TRBJ2-6; V: TRBV6-5
CDR3: CASSVRLAGGYNEQFF; DNA: TGTGCCAGCAGCGTCAGACTAGCGGGGGGATACAATGAGCAGTTCTTC; size: .; D: TRBD2; J: TRBJ2-1; V: TRBV7-9
CDR3: CASSQTTNTEAFF; DNA: TGCGCCAGCAGTCAAACAACGAACACTGAAGCTTTCTTT; size: few; D: .; J: TRBJ1-1; V: TRBV23-1
CDR3: CASGSSRDLYQPQHF; DNA: TGTGCCAGCGGCTCGTCTCGGGATCTTTATCAGCCCCAGCATTTT; size: .; D: .; J: TRBJ1-5; V: TRBV2
CDR3: CAWSVKNSGHHQHF; DNA: TGTGCCTGGAGTGTGAAAAATTCAGGCCACCACCAGCATTTT; size: .; D: .; J: TRBJ1-5; V: TRBV30
CDR3: CAWSVGGLSQPQHF; DNA: TGTGCCTGGAGTGTGGGGGGGCTTAGTCAGCCCCAGCATTTT; size: .; D: .; J: TRBJ1-5; V: TRBV30
CDR3: CASSPRTGPSPLHF; DNA: TGTGCCAGCAGTCCCCGGACAGGGCCTTCACCCCTCCACTTT; size: .; D: TRBD1; J: TRBJ1-6; V: TRBV25-1
CDR3: CASSPYSNQPQHF; DNA: TGTGCCAGCAGTCCTTATAGCAATCAGCCCCAGCATTTT; size: .; D: .; J: TRBJ1-5; V: TRBV27
CDR3: CASSYPRDRGNTEAFF; DNA: TGTGCCAGCAGTTACCCCAGGGACAGGGGGAACACTGAAGCTTTCTTT; size: once; D: TRBD1; J: TRBJ1-1; V: TRBV6-5
CDR3: CASHPGGYTDTQYF; DNA: TGTGCCTCCCACCCGGGGGGGTACACAGATACGCAGTATTTT; size: .; D: TRBD2; J: TRBJ2-3; V: TRBV30
CDR3: CASSPTGTGTGGGYTF; DNA: TGTGCCAGCAGCCCTACCGGGACAGGGACAGGTGGAGGCTACACCTTC; size: .; D: TRBD1; J: TRBJ1-2; V: TRBV7-2
CDR3: CASSDDGAGGETQYF; DNA: TGTGCCAGTAGTGACGATGGGGCTGGGGGGGAGACCCAGTACTTC; size: few; D: .; J: TRBJ2-5; V: TRBV19
CDR3: CASSPDRGLYNEQFF; DNA: TGTGCCAGCAGCCCCGACAGGGGGCTTTACAATGAGCAGTTCTTC; size: .; D: TRBD1; J: TRBJ2-1; V: TRBV6-5
CDR3: CASSPETSGEGNEQFF; DNA: TGTGCCAGTAGTCCCGAGACTAGCGGAGAAGGCAATGAGCAGTTCTTC; size: few; D: TRBD2; J: TRBJ2-1; V: TRBV19
CDR3: CASSYSRGAEGQPQHF; DNA: TGTGCCAGCAGTTACTCGAGAGGGGCGGAGGGGCAGCCCCAGCATTTT; size: .; D: .; J: TRBJ1-5; V: TRBV6-5
CDR3: CSGGTDTQYF; DNA: TGTTCGGGAGGGACAGATACGCAGTATTTT; size: .; D: TRBD2; J: TRBJ2-3; V: TRBV7-9
CDR3: CASSPSGNRFNEQFF; DNA: TGCGCCAGCAGCCCAAGCGGGAACAGATTCAATGAGCAGTTCTTC; size: .; D: TRBD2; J: TRBJ2-1; V: TRBV4-1
CDR3: CASSSPGGVGYTF; DNA: TGTGCCAGCAGTTCTCCGGGGGGGGTTGGCTACACCTTC; size: .; D: .; J: TRBJ1-2; V: TRBV6-5
CDR3: CASSYSGTMNTEAFF; DNA: TGTGCCAGCAGTTACTCGGGCACCATGAACACTGAAGCTTTCTTT; size: .; D: .; J: TRBJ1-1; V: TRBV6-5
CDR3: CASSLGDRGPHEQYF; DNA: TGCGCCAGCAGCTTGGGGGACAGGGGGCCCCACGAGCAGTACTTC; size: .; D: TRBD1; J: TRBJ2-7; V: TRBV5-1
CDR3: CASSLRVATLYNEQFF; DNA: TGCGCCAGCAGCCTGAGAGTAGCGACCCTCTACAATGAGCAGTTCTTC; size: .; D: .; J: TRBJ2-1; V: TRBV4-1
CDR3: CASSSLRLAGQNEQYF; DNA: TGTGCCAGCAGTTCCCTGAGACTAGCGGGACAGAACGAGCAGTACTTC; size: few; D: TRBD2; J: TRBJ2-7; V: TRBV6-5
CDR3: CASSGGTGIQETQYF; DNA: TGTGCCAGCAGTGGGGGGACGGGGATCCAAGAGACCCAGTACTTC; size: few; D: .; J: TRBJ2-5; V: TRBV6-5
CDR3: CAWGPGQVFREAFF; DNA: TGTGCCTGGGGACCTGGACAGGTCTTCCGCGAAGCTTTCTTT; size: .; D: TRBD1; J: TRBJ1-1; V: TRBV30
CDR3: CATSREDRGGGYTF; DNA: TGTGCCACCAGCAGAGAAGACAGGGGTGGTGGCTACACCTTC; size: .; D: TRBD1; J: TRBJ1-2; V: TRBV15
CDR3: CASSLTGANYGYTF; DNA: TGTGCCAGCAGTTTAACAGGGGCTAACTATGGCTACACCTTC; size: .; D: TRBD1; J: TRBJ1-2; V: TRBV28
CDR3: CASSTGVGNQPQHF; DNA: TGTGCCAGCAGTACAGGGGTTGGCAATCAGCCCCAGCATTTT; size: .; D: TRBD1; J: TRBJ1-5; V: TRBV25-1
CDR3: CASSYRDRGLNTEAFF; DNA: TGTGCCAGTAGTTACCGGGACAGGGGGCTTAACACTGAAGCTTTCTTT; size: .; D: TRBD1; J: TRBJ1-1; V: TRBV19
CDR3: CASMSSGRANEQFF; DNA: TGTGCCAGCATGTCCAGCGGGAGGGCCAATGAGCAGTTCTTC; size: .; D: TRBD2; J: TRBJ2-1; V: TRBV6-5
CDR3: CASSLQGGVGQPQHF; DNA: TGTGCCAGCAGCTTACAAGGAGGGGTAGGTCAGCCCCAGCATTTT; size: .; D: .; J: TRBJ1-5; V: TRBV6-1
CDR3: CASSSTGNEQFF; DNA: TGTGCCAGCAGTTCGACAGGTAACGAGCAGTTCTTC; size: .; D: .; J: TRBJ2-1; V: TRBV27
CDR3: CASNSGGYNQPQHF; DNA: TGTGCCAGCAACTCGGGGGGGTACAATCAGCCCCAGCATTTT; size: few; D: .; J: TRBJ1-5; V: TRBV28
CDR3: CASSVRAGTFGEQFF; DNA: TGTGCCAGCAGCGTACGGGCAGGGACTTTTGGCGAGCAGTTCTTC; size: .; D: .; J: TRBJ2-1; V: TRBV9
CDR3: CASSLAVYGYTF; DNA: TGTGCCAGCTCATTGGCCGTCTATGGCTACACCTTC; size: .; D: .; J: TRBJ1-2; V: TRBV6-1
CDR3: CASSQPGNQPQHF; DNA: TGCGCCAGCAGCCAGCCCGGGAATCAGCCCCAGCATTTT; size: .; D: .; J: TRBJ1-5; V: TRBV4-1
CDR3: CASSAGDSTFQPQHF; DNA: TGCGCCAGCAGCGCCGGGGACAGCACATTTCAGCCCCAGCATTTT; size: .; D: TRBD1; J: TRBJ1-5; V: TRBV4-1
CDR3: CASSWTGNDEQYF; DNA: TGTGCCAGCAGCTGGACAGGGAACGACGAGCAGTACTTC; size: .; D: TRBD1; J: TRBJ2-7; V: TRBV7-3
CDR3: CASSVIPGGNDEQFF; DNA: TGTGCCAGCAGTGTAATCCCAGGGGGCAACGATGAGCAGTTCTTC; size: .; D: TRBD1; J: TRBJ2-1; V: TRBV6-1
CDR3: CASSTRTSGTDTQYF; DNA: TGTGCCAGCAGCACCCGGACTAGCGGCACAGATACGCAGTATTTT; size: once; D: TRBD2; J: TRBJ2-3; V: TRBV7-3
CDR3: CASSIGRGQGFYGYTF; DNA: TGTGCCAGTAGTATAGGCCGAGGACAGGGCTTCTATGGCTACACCTTC; size: .; D: TRBD1; J: TRBJ1-2; V: TRBV19
CDR3: CASSAQSDRGATEAFF; DNA: TGTGCCAGCAGCGCCCAATCTGACAGGGGGGCCACTGAAGCTTTCTTT; size: .; D: TRBD1; J: TRBJ1-1; V: TRBV9
CDR3: CASGGRGRITYF; DNA: TGTGCCAGCGGCGGGAGGGGGCGGATAACGTACTTC; size: .; D: TRBD2; J: TRBJ2-7; V: TRBV6-6
CDR3: CASQRSITTVSPLHF; DNA: TGTGCCAGTCAGCGATCCATCACGACAGTTTCACCCCTCCACTTT; size: .; D: .; J: TRBJ1-6; V: TRBV6-6
CDR3: CASRRQGLGTEAFF; DNA: TGTGCCAGCAGAAGACAGGGACTGGGCACTGAAGCTTTCTTT; size: once; D: TRBD1; J: TRBJ1-1; V: TRBV6-6
CDR3: CASSRLRQYF; DNA: TGTGCCAGCAGCAGGCTTCGGCAGTATTTT; size: few; D: .; J: TRBJ2-3; V: TRBV28
CDR3: CASSQGPNTEAFF; DNA: TGCGCCAGCAGCCAGGGGCCGAACACTGAAGCTTTCTTT; size: .; D: .; J: TRBJ1-1; V: TRBV4-3
CDR3: CASSTSTDTQYF; DNA: TGTGCCAGCAGCACTAGCACAGATACGCAGTATTTT; size: .; D: .; J: TRBJ2-3; V: TRBV13
CDR3: CASSEAETQYF; DNA: TGCGCCAGCAGCGAGGCAGAGACCCAGTACTTC; size: .; D: .; J: TRBJ2-5; V: TRBV5-1
CDR3: CASRKTGTGGEPQHF; DNA: TGTGCCAGCAGGAAGACCGGGACAGGGGGAGAGCCCCAGCATTTT; size: .; D: TRBD1; J: TRBJ1-5; V: TRBV6-5
CDR3: CASSATGLAQNEQYF; DNA: TGTGCCAGCAGCGCCACGGGACTAGCACAAAACGAGCAGTACTTC; size: .; D: TRBD2; J: TRBJ2-7; V: TRBV9
CDR3: CASSLAVNTEAFF; DNA: TGTGCCAGCAGTTTGGCGGTGAACACTGAAGCTTTCTTT; size: .; D: .; J: TRBJ1-1; V: TRBV6-5
CDR3: CASSDDRAVSYGYTF; DNA: TGTGCCAGCAGCGATGACAGGGCAGTCAGCTATGGCTACACCTTC; size: .; D: TRBD1; J: TRBJ1-2; V: TRBV2
CDR3: CASSPGQKVYEQYF; DNA: TGTGCCAGCAGTCCGGGACAGAAGGTTTACGAGCAGTACTTC; size: .; D: TRBD1; J: TRBJ2-7; V: TRBV27
CDR3: CASSLSSPGDTQYF; DNA: TGCGCCAGCAGCCTTTCTAGCCCCGGGGATACGCAGTATTTT; size: .; D: .; J: TRBJ2-3; V: TRBV4-3
CDR3: CSCQGQETQYF; DNA: TGCAGTTGTCAGGGCCAAGAGACCCAGTACTTC; size: .; D: .; J: TRBJ2-5; V: TRBV20-1
CDR3: CAISDAYQETQYF; DNA: TGTGCCATCAGTGACGCGTACCAAGAGACCCAGTACTTC; size: .; D: .; J: TRBJ2-5; V: TRBV10-3
CDR3: CASRLQGDQPQHF; DNA: TGTGCCAGCAGGTTACAGGGGGATCAGCCCCAGCATTTT; size: .; D: TRBD1; J: TRBJ1-5; V: TRBV6-5
CDR3: CASSLEGPGTGELFF; DNA: TGTGCCAGCAGCTTAGAGGGCCCTGGCACCGGGGAGCTGTTTTTT; size: .; D: .; J: TRBJ2-2; V: TRBV11-3